Presented here are 9 T cell receptor beta chains from one specimen sequenced in a study of T cell responses to AZD1222 COVID-19 vaccine. The repertoire was sequenced with immunoSEQ multiplex PCR; TCRdb's copy has only in-frame clones and lacks some. The sample holds about 130,000 clones, about 88% seen once. This specimen consisted of peripheral blood, obtained 28 days after the second AZD1222 dose. Receptors originate from an adult who received the AZD1222 COVID-19 vaccine.

V usage is TRBV6-6 and J usage is TRBJ2-7, with 11 bases fitting TRBD2. Germline V CDR1 and CDR2: MNHNY, SVGAGI (reference sequence). The CDR3 is made up of 16 amino acids. J lost 2 bases, V lost 0 bases, and 3 bases had no gene match. The CDR3 DNA follows: TGTGCCAGCAGTTACTCGAAGACTAGCGGGACCTACGAGCAGTACTTC. Its translation: CASSYSKTSGTYEQYF.

V and J are TRBV7-2 and TRBJ1-2; D not certain. Germline loops: CDR1 SGHTA, CDR2 FQGNSA. The CDR3 loop spans 15 amino acids. V was cut by 1 base and J by 6 bases, with 15 bases left in between. The CDR3 nucleotides read TGTGCCAGCAGCTTAGTCTCGGGTGTGAGGGATGGCTACACCTTC. It specifies CASSLVSGVRDGYTF.

This rearrangement joins TRBV7-9 to TRBJ2-2; D is uncertain. Per the germline V gene, CDR1 is SEHNR and CDR2 is FQNEAQ (reference sequence). V was shortened by 2 bases and J by 5 bases, with 6 bases between the two germline ends. This CDR3 contains 13 residues. The CDR3 here is CASSLKPTGELFF. The CDR3 nucleotides are TGTGCCAGCAGCTTAAAACCAACCGGGGAGCTGTTTTTT.

This clone has just a few counts. This chain uses TRBV2 with TRBJ1-2; D gene unclear. There are 15 residues in the CDR3. From germline, CDR1 is SNHLY and CDR2 FYNNEI. V lost 1 base, J lost 5 bases, and 14 bases lay in between. The CDR3 region is CASSEDRTRLYGYTF. CDR3 nucleotide sequence: TGTGCCAGCAGTGAAGACCGGACTCGCCTATATGGCTACACCTTC.

The chain is built from TRBV19 and TRBJ1-5; D gene unclear. V was shortened by 7 bases and J by 6 bases, with 16 bases between the two germline ends. This CDR3 is 14 amino acids long. The germline gives CDR1 LNHDA, CDR2 SQIVND (reference sequence). DNA for the CDR3: TGTGCCAGTACCTTCCACGAAGGTCTTCAGCCCCAGCATTTT. Amino acids: CASTFHEGLQPQHF. The full variable domain, completed using reference TRBV19 and TRBJ1-5, is DGGITQSPKYLFRKEGQNVTLSCEQNLNHDAMYWYRQDPGQGLRLIYYSQIVNDFQKGDIAEGYSVSREKKESFPLTVTSAQKNPTAFYLCASTFHEGLQPQHFGDGTRLSIL.

This chain joins TRBV19 and TRBJ1-1, with a weak D call TRBD1 (5 bases). Trimming cost V 5 bases and J 9 bases, with 19 bases left between them. CDR1 is LNHDA, CDR2 SQIVND, per germline (reference sequence). This CDR3 is built from 14 residues. The CDR3 DNA is TGTGCCAGTAGTGTCTCCGGGACTACCAAGAAAGCTTTCTTT. It specifies CASSVSGTTKKAFF.

V usage is TRBV5-1 and J usage is TRBJ1-1; no firm D call. Deletions cut 0 bases from V and 1 base from J, with 7 bases between. The CDR3 covers 14 residues. In germline, CDR1 is SGHRS, CDR2 YFSETQ. The CDR3 is CASSLDRQNTEAFF. CDR3 in DNA: TGCGCCAGCAGCTTGGACCGTCAGAACACTGAAGCTTTCTTT. The variable domain in full, with the rest retrieved from reference TRBV5-1 and TRBJ1-1, is KAGVTQTPRYLIKTRGQQVTLSCSPISGHRSVSWYQQTPGQGLQFLFEYFSETQRNKGNFPGRFSGRQFSNSRSEMNVSTLELGDSALYLCASSLDRQNTEAFFGQGTRLTVV.

This chain links TRBV5-1 with TRBJ2-1, with a weak D call TRBD1 (6 bases). The germline V gene encodes CDR1 SGHRS and CDR2 YFSETQ. Trimming cost V 5 bases and J 5 bases, with 8 bases left between them. This CDR3 is 12 amino acids long. This chain's CDR3 is CASRWDNNEQFF. In DNA, the CDR3 is TGCGCCAGCAGGTGGGACAACAATGAGCAGTTCTTC.

The chain has TRBV18 and TRBJ2-7; 9 nucleotides line up with TRBD1. V was pared by 3 bases and J by 6 bases, with 9 bases of the junction left unmatched. The germline V gene has CDR1 KGHSH and CDR2 LQKENI. CDR3 size: 15 residues. The CDR3 bases are TGTGCCAGCTCACCCAACGGACAGGGGAGCGGCGAGCAGTACTTC. This translates into CASSPNGQGSGEQYF.